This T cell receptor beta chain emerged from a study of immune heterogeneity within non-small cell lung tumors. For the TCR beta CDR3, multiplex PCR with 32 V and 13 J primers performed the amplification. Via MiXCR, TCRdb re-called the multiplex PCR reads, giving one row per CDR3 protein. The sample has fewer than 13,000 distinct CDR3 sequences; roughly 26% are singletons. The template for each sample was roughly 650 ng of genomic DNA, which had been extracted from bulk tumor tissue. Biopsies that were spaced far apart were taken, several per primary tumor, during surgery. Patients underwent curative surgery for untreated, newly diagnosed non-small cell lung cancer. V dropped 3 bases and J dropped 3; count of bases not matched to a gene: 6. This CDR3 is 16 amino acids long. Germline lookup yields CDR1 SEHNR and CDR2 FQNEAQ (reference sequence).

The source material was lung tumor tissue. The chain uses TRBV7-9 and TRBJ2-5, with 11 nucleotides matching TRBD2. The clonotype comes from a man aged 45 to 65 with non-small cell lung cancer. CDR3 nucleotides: TGTGCCAGCAGCTTCCCAACGGGACTAGCGGAAGAGACCCAGTACTTC. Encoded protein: CASSFPTGLAEETQYF.